The TCR beta chain described here comes from a study of blood T cell repertoires in COVID-19. On the study more broadly: Material from acute and convalescent COVID-19 was sourced from the United States, Italy and Spain. Nucleic acid was either cDNA or gDNA, and it came from T cells, B-cell-depleted T cells, or PBMCs.

Deletions cut 0 bases from V and 0 bases from J, with 6 bases between. CDR3 length: 15 residues. The germline CDR1 and CDR2 sequences are LGHNA and YNFKEQ. Original processing methods: Nucleated cell number was recorded as an estimate derived from reference gene primer amplification. Clones were sequenced by immunoSEQ multiplex PCR, and TCRdb holds only the in-frame ones, with some missing. The DNA gave D and trimming, while V, J and clone size come from that table. The sample includes roughly 140,000 clones, 88% of them seen just once. Sequencing used peripheral blood. The sequence was collected from a woman aged 50 to 60 with acute or convalescent COVID-19. This chain connects TRBV4-2 to TRBJ2-1; a possible D gene is TRBD2 (5 bases). CDR3 bases: TGTGCCAGCAGCCAAGAAGCGGTCTCCTACAATGAGCAGTTCTTC. As protein: CASSQEAVSYNEQFF.